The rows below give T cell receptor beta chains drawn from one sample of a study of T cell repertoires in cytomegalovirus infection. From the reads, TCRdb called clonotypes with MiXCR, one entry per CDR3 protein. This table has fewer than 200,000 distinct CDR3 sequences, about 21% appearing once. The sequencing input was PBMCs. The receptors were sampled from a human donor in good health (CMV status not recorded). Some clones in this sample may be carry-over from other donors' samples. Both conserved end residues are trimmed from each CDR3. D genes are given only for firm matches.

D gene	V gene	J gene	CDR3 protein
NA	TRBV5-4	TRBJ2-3	ASSLAGIASTDTQY
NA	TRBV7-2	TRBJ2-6	ASSLASGANVLT
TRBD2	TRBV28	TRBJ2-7	ASSILSGSGRLYEQY
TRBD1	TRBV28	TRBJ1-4	ASSRTGLNEKLF
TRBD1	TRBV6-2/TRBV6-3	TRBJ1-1	ASSYTPRQGKAF
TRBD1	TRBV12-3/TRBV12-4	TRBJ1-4	ASRYAGGATNEKLF
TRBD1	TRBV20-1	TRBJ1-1	SATQGAATEAF
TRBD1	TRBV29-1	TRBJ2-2	SVGDRVTGELF
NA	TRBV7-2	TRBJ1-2	ASSLRAGTSGYT
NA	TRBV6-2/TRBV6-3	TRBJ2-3	ASSYLRGALGTDTQY
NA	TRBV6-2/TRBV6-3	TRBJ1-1	ASSLVEGTEAF
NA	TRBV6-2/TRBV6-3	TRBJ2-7	ASSPVSGARNEQY
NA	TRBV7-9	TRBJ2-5	ASSFARETQY
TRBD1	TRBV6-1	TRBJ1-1	ASSSTGVNTEAF
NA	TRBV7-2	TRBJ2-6	ASSLGDRSGANVLT
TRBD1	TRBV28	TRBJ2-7	ASSWTGRSSEQY
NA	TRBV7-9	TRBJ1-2	ASSLDGLGYT
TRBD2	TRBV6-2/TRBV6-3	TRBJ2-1	ASSPPGGRLINEQF
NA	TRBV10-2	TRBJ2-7	ASSEVGYEQY
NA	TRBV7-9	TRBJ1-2	ASSFDSGTNYGYT
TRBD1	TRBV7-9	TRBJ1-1	ASSQDRAPMNTEAF
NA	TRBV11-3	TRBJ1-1	ASSLVGAEAF
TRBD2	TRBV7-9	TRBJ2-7	ASSSGLEGEQY
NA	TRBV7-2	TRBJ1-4	ASSPTATNEKLF
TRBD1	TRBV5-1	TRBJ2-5	ASSSNRGTETQY
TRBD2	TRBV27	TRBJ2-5	ASSLRGLAGGSQETQY
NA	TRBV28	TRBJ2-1	ASRSRGNEQF
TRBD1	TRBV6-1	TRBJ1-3	ASQDRGSSGNTIY
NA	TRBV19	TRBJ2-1	ASSISRNEQF
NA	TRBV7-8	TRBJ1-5	ASSLSGYQPQH
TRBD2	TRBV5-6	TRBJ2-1	ASSWTSGRATPYNEQF
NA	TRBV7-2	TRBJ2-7	ASSQELVPSYEQY
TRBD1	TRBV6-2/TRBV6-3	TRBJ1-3	ASVNDRGPGNTIY
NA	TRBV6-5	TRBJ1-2	ASSSQAGYGYT
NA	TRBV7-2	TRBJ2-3	ASSGKAGDTQY
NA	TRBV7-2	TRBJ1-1	ASSLSGYTEAF
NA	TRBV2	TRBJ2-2	ASSPWGPNTGELF
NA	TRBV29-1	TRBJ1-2	SVGTGTNYGYT
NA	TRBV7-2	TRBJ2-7	ASSLGGESSYEQY
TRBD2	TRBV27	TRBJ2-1	ASSPKRISGGRYYNEQF
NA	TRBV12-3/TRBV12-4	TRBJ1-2	ASSLAQTEPSGGYT
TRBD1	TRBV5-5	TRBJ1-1	ASSLSGQGDTEAF
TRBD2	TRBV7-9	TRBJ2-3	ACPTRESPILQY
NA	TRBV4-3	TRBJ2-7	ASSQDFGEGEQY
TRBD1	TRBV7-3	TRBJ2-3	ASSLHPGGDRTDTQY
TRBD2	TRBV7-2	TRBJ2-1	ASSPSRREGLDEQF
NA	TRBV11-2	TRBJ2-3	ASSPGTGRTQY
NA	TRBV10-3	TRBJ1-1	AISELGRTEAF
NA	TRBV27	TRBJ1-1	ASSPDKFEAF
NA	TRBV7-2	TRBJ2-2	ASSYGPYTGELF
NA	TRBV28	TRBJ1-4	ASRKVMEKLF
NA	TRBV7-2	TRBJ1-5	ASSPAGGYTNQPQH
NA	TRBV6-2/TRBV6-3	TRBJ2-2	ASNQGKNTGELF
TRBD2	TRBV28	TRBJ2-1	ASTPGTSGINEQF
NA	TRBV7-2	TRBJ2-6	ASSFTWTGMTNVLT